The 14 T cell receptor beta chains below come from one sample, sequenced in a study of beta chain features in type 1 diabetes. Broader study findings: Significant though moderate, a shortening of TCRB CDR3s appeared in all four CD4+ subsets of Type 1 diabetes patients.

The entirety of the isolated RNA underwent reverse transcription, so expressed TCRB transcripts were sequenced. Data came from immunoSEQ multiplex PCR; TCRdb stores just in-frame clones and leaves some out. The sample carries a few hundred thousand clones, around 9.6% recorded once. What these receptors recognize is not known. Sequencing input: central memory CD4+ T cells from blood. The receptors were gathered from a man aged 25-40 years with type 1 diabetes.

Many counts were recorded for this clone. CDR3: CASSHLTGSEKLFF. Written as DNA, the CDR3 is TGTGCCAGCAGCCACCTGACAGGGTCCGAAAAACTGTTTTTT. The V and J genes are TRBV14 and TRBJ1-4; 7 bases align to TRBD1. Germline CDR1 and CDR2: SGHDN and FVKESK. V was pared by 3 bases and J by 8 bases, with 6 bases of the junction left unmatched. The CDR3 consists of 14 residues.

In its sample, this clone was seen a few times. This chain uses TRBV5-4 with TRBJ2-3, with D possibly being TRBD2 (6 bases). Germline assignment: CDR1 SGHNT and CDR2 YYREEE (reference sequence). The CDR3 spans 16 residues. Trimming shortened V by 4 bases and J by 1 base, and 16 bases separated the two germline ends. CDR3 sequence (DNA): TGTGCCAGCAGCCCCTTAGGCGCTAGCGGCACAGATACGCAGTATTTT. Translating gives CASSPLGASGTDTQYF.

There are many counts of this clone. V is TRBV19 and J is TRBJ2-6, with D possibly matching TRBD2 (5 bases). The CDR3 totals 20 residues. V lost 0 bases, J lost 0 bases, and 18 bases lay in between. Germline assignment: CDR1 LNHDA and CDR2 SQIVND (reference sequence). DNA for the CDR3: TGTGCCAGTAGTATAGACCCGGTTGTCCGGGGAAGCTCTGGGGCCAACGTCCTGACTTTC. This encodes CASSIDPVVRGSSGANVLTF.

CDR3 protein: CASSGTFSFRNYGYTF. CDR3 nucleotides: TGTGCCAGCAGTGGGACGTTCTCCTTTAGAAACTATGGCTACACCTTC. This rearrangement joins TRBV28 to TRBJ1-2; D is perhaps TRBD1 (5 bases). Germline assignment: CDR1 MDHEN and CDR2 SYDVKM. V was clipped by 5 bases and J by 2 bases, with 18 bases between them. This CDR3 is 16 amino acids long.

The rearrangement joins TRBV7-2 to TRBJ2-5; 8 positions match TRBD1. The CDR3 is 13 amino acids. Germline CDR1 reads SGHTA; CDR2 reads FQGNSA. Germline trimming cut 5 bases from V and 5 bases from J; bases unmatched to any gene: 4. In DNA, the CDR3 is TGTGCCAGCAGCACCAGACAGGGGGAGACCCAGTACTTC. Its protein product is CASSTRQGETQYF.

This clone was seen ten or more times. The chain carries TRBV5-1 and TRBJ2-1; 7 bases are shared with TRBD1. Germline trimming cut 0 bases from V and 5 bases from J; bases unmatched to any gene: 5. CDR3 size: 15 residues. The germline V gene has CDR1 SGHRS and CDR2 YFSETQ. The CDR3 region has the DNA TGCGCCAGCAGCTTGGTTCTACAGGGGAACAATGAGCAGTTCTTC. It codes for CASSLVLQGNNEQFF.

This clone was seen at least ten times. DNA for the CDR3: TGTGCCAGCAGTCAACTAGCGGGCCACGGGGAGCTGTTTTTT. It codes for CASSQLAGHGELFF. V and J are TRBV2 and TRBJ2-2, with 9 bases that match TRBD2. V lost 5 bases, J lost 7 bases, and 5 bases stayed unmatched. The CDR3 sequence is 14 residues long. Germline V gene lookup returns CDR1 SNHLY and CDR2 FYNNEI.

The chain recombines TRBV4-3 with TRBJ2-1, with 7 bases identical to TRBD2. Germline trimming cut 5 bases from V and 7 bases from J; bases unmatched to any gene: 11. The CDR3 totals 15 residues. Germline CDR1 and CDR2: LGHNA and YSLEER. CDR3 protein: CASSLGHSGINEQFF. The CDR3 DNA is TGCGCCAGCAGCTTAGGGCACAGCGGGATTAATGAGCAGTTCTTC.

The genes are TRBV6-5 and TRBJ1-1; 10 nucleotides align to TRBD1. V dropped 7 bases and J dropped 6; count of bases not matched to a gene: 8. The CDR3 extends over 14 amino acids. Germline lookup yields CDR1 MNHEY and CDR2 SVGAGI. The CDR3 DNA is TGTGCCAGCAAAGGGGACAGGGGCGGCGCTGAAGCTTTCTTT. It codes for CASKGDRGGAEAFF.

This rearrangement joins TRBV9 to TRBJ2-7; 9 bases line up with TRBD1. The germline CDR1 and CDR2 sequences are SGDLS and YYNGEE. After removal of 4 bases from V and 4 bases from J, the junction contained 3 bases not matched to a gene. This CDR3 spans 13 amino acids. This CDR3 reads CASSKDRGYEQYF. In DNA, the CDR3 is TGTGCCAGCAGCAAGGACAGGGGTTACGAGCAGTACTTC.

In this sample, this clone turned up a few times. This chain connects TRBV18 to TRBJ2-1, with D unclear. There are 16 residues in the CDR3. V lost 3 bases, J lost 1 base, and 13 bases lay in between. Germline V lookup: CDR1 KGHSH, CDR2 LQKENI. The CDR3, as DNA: TGTGCCAGCTCACCCGTGCAGGCCCTGTCCTACAATGAGCAGTTCTTC. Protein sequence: CASSPVQALSYNEQFF. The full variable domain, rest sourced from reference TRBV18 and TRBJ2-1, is NAGVMQNPRHLVRRRGQEARLRCSPMKGHSHVYWYRQLPEEGLKFMVYLQKENIIDESGMPKERFSAEFPKEGPSILRIQQVVRGDSAAYFCASSPVQALSYNEQFFGPGTRLTVL.

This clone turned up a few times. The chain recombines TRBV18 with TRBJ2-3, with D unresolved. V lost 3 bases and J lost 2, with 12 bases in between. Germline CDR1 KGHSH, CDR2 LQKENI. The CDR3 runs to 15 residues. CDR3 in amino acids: CASSPRPGPTDTQYF. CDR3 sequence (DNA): TGTGCCAGCTCACCGCGGCCAGGCCCCACAGATACGCAGTATTTT.

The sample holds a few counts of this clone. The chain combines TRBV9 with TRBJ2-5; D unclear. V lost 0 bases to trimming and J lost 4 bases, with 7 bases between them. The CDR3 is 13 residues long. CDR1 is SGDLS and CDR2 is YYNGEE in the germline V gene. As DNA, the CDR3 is TGTGCCAGCAGCGTAGGGGCAGGAGAGACCCAGTACTTC. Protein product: CASSVGAGETQYF.

The CDR3 region is CASSFFSIDTQYF. Written as DNA, the CDR3 is TGTGCCAGCAGTTTTTTCTCCATTGATACGCAGTATTTT. This chain connects TRBV6-1 to TRBJ2-3; D not resolved. The ends were cut back, 5 bases at V and 6 bases at J, with 12 bases in the middle. This CDR3 comprises 13 residues. Per germline, CDR1 MNHNS and CDR2 SASEGT.